Shown below are 32 T cell receptor beta chains from a single sample sequenced in a study of technical replicates of blood from several donors. The repertoire was sequenced with immunoSEQ multiplex PCR; TCRdb's copy has only in-frame clones and lacks some. The sample includes some 80,000 clones, about 97% of them seen just once. Sample: T cells isolated from PBMCs. The source of these receptors is a human donor in good health.

This chain connects TRBV19 to TRBJ1-2; 9 bases are a match to TRBD1. CDR3 size: 16 residues. V dropped 5 bases and J dropped 1; count of bases not matched to a gene: 8. CDR1 is LNHDA and CDR2 is SQIVND in the germline V gene (reference sequence). The CDR3: CASSPTGGAYNYGYTF. The CDR3 DNA follows: TGTGCCAGTAGTCCTACAGGGGGCGCCTATAACTATGGCTACACCTTC.

The V gene is TRBV10-3, the J gene TRBJ2-3; perhaps TRBD1 as D (6 bases). Germline CDR1 is ENHRY and CDR2 is SYGVKD. The CDR3 length is 18 residues. V lost 6 bases, J lost 3 bases, and 25 bases lay in between. In nucleotides, the CDR3 is TGTGCCATCAGCCTCCGGGACATATCCTCCGGGAATACAGATACGCAGTATTTT. This encodes CAISLRDISSGNTDTQYF.

V gene TRBV5-4 combines with J gene TRBJ1-2; D might be TRBD1 (6 bases). The germline V gene has CDR1 SGHNT and CDR2 YYREEE (reference sequence). Between the trimmed V and J ends, which lost 7 bases and 4 bases, there was a span of 14 bases. The CDR3 consists of 13 residues. CDR3 amino acids: CASLPRGGYGYTF. CDR3 bases: TGTGCCAGCCTCCCGAGGGGGGGCTATGGCTACACCTTC.

The chain is built from TRBV6-1 and TRBJ2-1; D not resolved. The CDR3 runs to 11 residues. The ends were cut back, 2 bases at V and 9 bases at J, with 5 bases in the middle. Germline CDR1 is MNHNS and CDR2 is SASEGT. The CDR3, as DNA: TGTGCCAGCAGTGAATATTTTGAGCAGTTCTTC. This sequence encodes CASSEYFEQFF.

V is TRBV11-2 and J is TRBJ2-5; 9 nucleotides align to TRBD2. Germline CDR1 is SGHAT and CDR2 is FQNNGV. After removal of 4 bases from V and 5 bases from J, the junction contained 14 bases not matched to a gene. This CDR3 is built from 17 residues. The CDR3 DNA is TGTGCCAGCAGCTCCGGGGGTGGCGGGAGGGCCGGGGAGACCCAGTACTTC. This translates into CASSSGGGGRAGETQYF.

For the CDR3, the DNA is TGCGCCAGCAGCTTGGCGCGGGGGTACACTGAAGCTTTCTTT. This encodes CASSLARGYTEAFF. The chain has TRBV5-1 and TRBJ1-1; possibly TRBD1 for D (5 bases). There are 14 residues in the CDR3. The V and J ends lost 0 bases and 3 bases respectively, with 9 bases between them. Germline V CDR1 and CDR2: SGHRS, YFSETQ.

The chain carries TRBV9 and TRBJ2-1; 7 bases match TRBD2. V lost 0 bases to trimming and J lost 8 bases; unmatched junction nucleotides: 2. Germline CDR1 is SGDLS and CDR2 is YYNGEE. This CDR3 spans 13 amino acids. CDR3 loop: CASSVASGYEQFF. CDR3 bases: TGTGCCAGCAGCGTAGCTAGCGGTTATGAGCAGTTCTTC.

The gene calls are TRBV6-5 and TRBJ1-2; tentatively, D is TRBD1 (5 bases). V was cut by 5 bases and J by 5 bases, with 6 bases left in between. The CDR3 spans 11 residues. Germline V lookup: CDR1 MNHEY, CDR2 SVGAGI. The CDR3 sequence is CASSDRYGYTF. The DNA of the CDR3 is TGTGCCAGCAGTGACAGATATGGCTACACCTTC.

The chain uses TRBV2 and TRBJ1-4; D remains ambiguous. Trimming removed 2 bases from V and 4 bases from J, with 11 bases in between. Per germline, CDR1 SNHLY and CDR2 FYNNEI. The CDR3 has 15 amino acids. The CDR3 DNA is TGTGCCAGCAGTGAACTTGGCCAAGTTAATGAAAAACTGTTTTTT. This gives the protein CASSELGQVNEKLFF. Full variable domain (rest looked up from reference TRBV2 and TRBJ1-4): EPEVTQTPSHQVTQMGQEVILRCVPISNHLYFYWYRQILGQKVEFLVSFYNNEISEKSEIFDDQFSVERPDGSNFTLKIRSTKLEDSAMYFCASSELGQVNEKLFFGSGTQLSVL.

This rearrangement joins TRBV19 to TRBJ2-7; perhaps TRBD2 as D (5 bases). The ends were cut back, 5 bases at V and 3 bases at J, with 17 bases in the middle. Germline assignment: CDR1 LNHDA and CDR2 SQIVND (reference sequence). The CDR3 has 15 residues. The CDR3 region is CASSLTEGGIYEQYF. CDR3 sequence (DNA): TGTGCCAGTAGTCTAACCGAGGGTGGGATCTACGAGCAGTACTTC.

The chain joins TRBV5-1 to TRBJ2-3, with 11 bases identical to TRBD2. The J segment lost 2 bases and the V segment lost 5 bases, leaving 13 bases of the junction unmatched. The CDR3 contains 18 residues. From germline, CDR1 is SGHRS and CDR2 YFSETQ. CDR3 nucleotides: TGCGCCAGCAGGGTGGGACTAGCGGATTACCCATTCACAGATACGCAGTATTTT. This gives the protein CASRVGLADYPFTDTQYF.

J is TRBJ1-1 and V is TRBV28, with a possible D match to TRBD1 (6 bases). Germline CDR1 MDHEN, CDR2 SYDVKM. V was cut by 3 bases and J by 5 bases, with 16 bases left in between. This CDR3 is 15 amino acids long. The CDR3 bases are TGTGCCAGCAGTTTCTTGGGAGGGGGGGGGACTGAAGCTTTCTTT. This encodes CASSFLGGGGTEAFF.

CDR3 nucleotide sequence: TGTGCCAGCAGCTCGGAACAGGGCCCCTACGAGCAGTACTTC. Amino acid sequence: CASSSEQGPYEQYF. The chain joins TRBV11-2 to TRBJ2-7; D is perhaps TRBD1 (6 bases). Germline CDR1 and CDR2: SGHAT and FQNNGV. The CDR3 sequence is 14 residues long. V gave up 4 bases and J gave up 2 bases, with 12 bases separating them.

This sequence joins TRBV7-2 and TRBJ1-1; unclear D gene. Germline CDR1 and CDR2: SGHTA and FQGNSA. CDR3 length: 16 residues. V gave up 4 bases and J gave up 2 bases, with 17 bases separating them. CDR3 loop: CASSSSRRGPNTEAFF. CDR3 nucleotides: TGTGCCAGCAGCTCTTCTCGGCGGGGTCCCAACACTGAAGCTTTCTTT.

The V and J genes are TRBV5-4 and TRBJ1-2; tentatively, D is TRBD1 (6 bases). This CDR3 comprises 15 residues. Germline V CDR1 and CDR2: SGHNT, YYREEE (reference sequence). V dropped 1 base and J dropped 8 bases, with 18 bases sitting between them. The CDR3 loop is CASSLIPGESGGYTF. In DNA form, the CDR3 reads TGTGCCAGCAGCTTGATTCCAGGGGAATCAGGGGGCTACACCTTC.

The chain has TRBV5-1 and TRBJ2-5; D is ambiguous. The CDR3 loop spans 12 amino acids. Trimming cost V 0 bases and J 5 bases, with 5 bases left between them. Germline V gives CDR1 SGHRS, CDR2 YFSETQ. This chain's CDR3 is CASSLARETQYF. In DNA, the CDR3 is TGCGCCAGCAGCTTGGCACGGGAGACCCAGTACTTC.

V gene TRBV5-1 combines with J gene TRBJ1-2; maybe TRBD1 (5 bases). The germline V and J ends were trimmed by 2 bases and 7 bases, with 9 bases remaining between them. Germline CDR1 is SGHRS and CDR2 is YFSETQ. The CDR3 is 12 residues long. The CDR3 sequence is CASSLDRSGYTF. CDR3 bases: TGCGCCAGCAGCTTAGACAGAAGTGGCTACACCTTC.

The CDR3, as DNA: TGTGCCTGGAGTTTTCCAGGTCCCATTCAGTACTTC. Translation gives CAWSFPGPIQYF. V and J are TRBV30 and TRBJ2-4; D is ambiguous. With 2 bases removed from V and 9 bases from J, the gap between germline ends came to 11 bases. The CDR3 spans 12 residues. CDR1 is GTSNPN and CDR2 is SVGIG in the germline V gene (reference sequence).

The V call is TRBV6-1, the J call TRBJ2-7; D remains ambiguous. V shed 4 bases and J shed 1 base, with 14 bases lying between them. The CDR3 runs 15 residues. Germline V gene data show CDR1 as MNHNS and CDR2 as SASEGT. The DNA of the CDR3 is TGTGCCAGCAGTGGGAGTCCAGAAACTTCCTACGAGCAGTACTTC. Its translation: CASSGSPETSYEQYF.

This clone was seen only once. This chain uses TRBV7-9 with TRBJ2-7; D is possibly TRBD1 (5 bases). The V and J ends lost 5 bases and 4 bases respectively, with 15 bases between them. The CDR3 is made up of 14 amino acids. Germline CDR1 reads SEHNR; CDR2 reads FQNEAQ (reference sequence). CDR3 protein: CASSRPGHLYEQYF. CDR3 DNA: TGTGCCAGCAGCCGTCCCGGACATCTATACGAGCAGTACTTC.

V is TRBV11-2 and J is TRBJ2-4; TRBD1 agrees at 7 bases. The V gene end was trimmed by 2 bases and the J gene end by 0 bases; junction bases not matched to a gene: 1. Germline CDR1 and CDR2: SGHAT and FQNNGV. The CDR3 length is 15 residues. CDR3 nucleotides: TGTGCCAGCAGCTTAAACAGGGGAGCCAAAAACATTCAGTACTTC. It encodes CASSLNRGAKNIQYF.

V gene TRBV28 combines with J gene TRBJ1-2; TRBD1 aligns across 8 bases. The CDR3 is 13 residues long. The V gene end was trimmed by 10 bases and the J gene end by 2 bases; junction bases not matched to a gene: 6. Germline V CDR1 and CDR2: MDHEN, SYDVKM. The CDR3 region has the DNA TGTGCCATCTGGACAGGGCAGAACTATGGCTACACCTTC. It codes for CAIWTGQNYGYTF.

V and J are TRBV30 and TRBJ1-2; D remains ambiguous. The germline V gene has CDR1 GTSNPN and CDR2 SVGIG (reference sequence). The CDR3 loop spans 13 amino acids. The V end lost 4 bases, the J end lost 8 bases, and 17 bases lay between the germline ends. The DNA for the CDR3 is TGTGCCTGGACCGCGGGCCCTACTGGAGGCTACACCTTC. Translated: CAWTAGPTGGYTF. Full variable domain (remainder filled in from reference TRBV30 and TRBJ1-2): SQTIHQWPATLVQPVGSPLSLECTVEGTSNPNLYWYRQAAGRGLQLLFYSVGIGQISSEVPQNLSASRPQDRQFILSSKKLLLSDSGFYLCAWTAGPTGGYTFGSGTRLTVV.

The chain combines TRBV5-1 with TRBJ2-7; D is unclear. Trimming took off 1 base at V and 4 bases at J, with 12 bases between the two ends. CDR1 and CDR2 (germline): SGHRS, YFSETQ. This CDR3 region has 14 residues. CDR3 bases: TGCGCCAGCAGCTTGCCTAGTGGCGAATACGAGCAGTACTTC. This encodes CASSLPSGEYEQYF. The full variable domain, rest sourced from reference TRBV5-1 and TRBJ2-7, is KAGVTQTPRYLIKTRGQQVTLSCSPISGHRSVSWYQQTPGQGLQFLFEYFSETQRNKGNFPGRFSGRQFSNSRSEMNVSTLELGDSALYLCASSLPSGEYEQYFGPGTRLTVT.

J is TRBJ2-2 and V is TRBV6-5; D gene unclear. The length of the CDR3 is 15 residues. In germline, CDR1 is MNHEY, CDR2 SVGAGI. V was shortened by 5 bases and J by 3 bases, with 13 bases between the two germline ends. CDR3 region: CASSRGYKDTGELFF. CDR3 DNA sequence: TGTGCCAGCAGTCGCGGATACAAGGACACCGGGGAGCTGTTTTTT.

This sequence joins TRBV29-1 and TRBJ1-2, with TRBD1 as a possible D gene (5 bases). The CDR3 sequence is 13 residues long. CDR1 and CDR2 (germline): SQVTM, ANQGSEA. Trimming removed 2 bases from V and 4 bases from J, with 11 bases in between. In DNA, the CDR3 is TGCAGCGTTGAACAGGGTATACTCTATGGCTACACCTTC. As protein: CSVEQGILYGYTF.

This chain links TRBV14 with TRBJ1-2; D remains unclear. The CDR3 totals 12 residues. CDR1 SGHDN and CDR2 FVKESK come from the germline V gene. Trimming shortened V by 0 bases and J by 8 bases, and 7 bases separated the two germline ends. CDR3 nucleotides: TGTGCCAGCAGCCAAGATCTTCAGGGCTACACCTTC. Translating gives CASSQDLQGYTF.

This chain uses TRBV7-2 with TRBJ1-1; D unclear. The length of the CDR3 is 14 residues. CDR1 and CDR2 from the germline V gene are SGHTA and FQGNSA. V lost 5 bases, J lost 2 bases, and 12 bases lay in between. In DNA form, the CDR3 reads TGTGCCAGCAGCCCCGGGAGGGCAAACACTGAAGCTTTCTTT. It encodes CASSPGRANTEAFF.

The V call is TRBV7-2, the J call TRBJ1-5; D remains ambiguous. Germline loops: CDR1 SGHTA, CDR2 FQGNSA. Between the trimmed V and J ends, which lost 1 base and 13 bases, there was a span of 11 bases. This CDR3 region has 12 residues. CDR3 sequence (DNA): TGTGCCAGCAGCTTAGGAGGGCTTCCTCAGCATTTT. Translation: CASSLGGLPQHF. Full variable domain (outside the CDR3, taken from reference TRBV7-2 and TRBJ1-5): GAGVSQSPSNKVTEKGKDVELRCDPISGHTALYWYRQSLGQGLEFLIYFQGNSAPDKSGLPSDRFSAERTGGSVSTLTIQRTQQEDSAVYLCASSLGGLPQHFGDGTRLSIL.

The chain employs TRBV6-5 and TRBJ1-5; tentative D call: TRBD1 (5 bases). The germline V and J ends were trimmed by 6 bases and 9 bases, with 15 bases remaining between them. From germline, CDR1 is MNHEY and CDR2 SVGAGI. This CDR3 contains 13 residues. CDR3 amino acids: CASRRHNTGPQHF. CDR3 bases: TGTGCCAGCAGGAGACACAATACAGGGCCCCAGCATTTT.

The chain joins TRBV7-8 to TRBJ1-5; D is unclear. Germline values: CDR1 SGHVS, CDR2 FQNEAQ. Trimming shortened V by 3 bases and J by 5 bases, and 5 bases separated the two germline ends. The CDR3 runs 12 residues. The CDR3 DNA reads TGTGCCAGCAGCTTTTCGGATCAGCCCCAGCATTTT. It is translated as CASSFSDQPQHF.

Concerning this clone itself: The germline gene is not matched at one end of the junction; a read error may be the cause. This chain links TRBV30 with TRBJ2-7; TRBD2 might be the D (6 bases). The CDR3 runs to 15 residues. The germline CDR1 and CDR2 sequences are GTSNPN and SVGIG (reference sequence). CDR3 sequence (DNA): TGTGCCTGGAGTGTACCGGGGACTGACTCCTACGGGCAGTACTTC. This translates into CAWSVPGTDSYGQYF.